This T cell receptor (beta chain) was sequenced in a study of blood T cell repertoires in COVID-19 (dated by TCRdb to the early 2020s). For the wider study: Samples from collaborators originated in the United States, Italy and Spain and spanned both the acute and convalescent phases of COVID-19. The material from the prospective study consisted of cDNA or gDNA derived from T cells, B-cell-depleted T cells, or PBMCs. Subjects who had been exposed to COVID-19, were actively infected with it, or had recovered from it provided the deeply sampled blood TCRbeta repertoires that made up the dataset. The repertoires were released in a freely available public database intended as a resource for research on the immune response to SARS-CoV-2. Samples came from the ongoing ImmuneRACE study (first 160 participants) plus 1,254 subjects from 6 global collaborators. A de-identified subject ID, COVID-19 status, age in years and sex were almost always included in the sample metadata. Where HLA class I and class II types were available, the types were taken from metadata supplied by the sample provider, not from assay-based typing.

The CDR3 runs 14 residues from the cysteine to the phenylalanine. Just the 42-base CDR3 DNA is kept, in frame starting at base 1. For this chain, trimming is 5 bases at the V end and 4 bases at the J end, and the number of junction bases without a gene match is 5. In the germline V gene, CDR1 corresponds to SGHTA and CDR2 to FQGNSA. Broad study findings and their caveats: Clinical and demographic metadata were provided uncurated, with the amount varying by source and participant.

This clone was picked up one time. Its antigen has not been determined. No quality values exist for individual bases; no much larger clone is one base distant. TCRbeta CDR3 regions were amplified from genomic DNA by means of the immunoSEQ Assay, a bias-controlled multiplex PCR. Processing in the source paper ran as follows. Nucleated cell counts per sample were estimated from amplification of reference gene primers within the assay. Sequence reads were collapsed and filtered to measure the absolute abundance of every unique TCRbeta CDR3 rearrangement. For each sample, productive Simpson clonality was calculated by taking the square root of Simpson's diversity index across productive rearrangements. TCRdb obtained this table from immuneACCESS and retained in-frame rearrangements with V and J assigned. These tables miss some clones; where compared with another copy, unresolved V genes account for less than half of the shortfall, and the remainder is unexplained. The V and J calls and clone size come from that table; D and trimming were worked out from the DNA. The sample table shows around 90,000 clones, and 87% are seen once. 15% of the sample rests with the top ten.

Collaborating institutions collected whole blood in K2EDTA tubes following their own protocols. For TCRbeta analysis, collaborator samples were shipped as frozen whole blood, as isolated PBMCs, or as DNA extracted from either sample type. Specimen: peripheral blood. The chain employs TRBV7-2 and TRBJ2-1; 7 middle bases align to TRBD2. The clonotype originates from a male donor with acute or convalescent COVID-19. CDR3 sequence: CASSAGGGYNEQFF. At the DNA level, the sequence is TGTGCCAGCAGCGCTGGGGGGGGATACAATGAGCAGTTCTTC.